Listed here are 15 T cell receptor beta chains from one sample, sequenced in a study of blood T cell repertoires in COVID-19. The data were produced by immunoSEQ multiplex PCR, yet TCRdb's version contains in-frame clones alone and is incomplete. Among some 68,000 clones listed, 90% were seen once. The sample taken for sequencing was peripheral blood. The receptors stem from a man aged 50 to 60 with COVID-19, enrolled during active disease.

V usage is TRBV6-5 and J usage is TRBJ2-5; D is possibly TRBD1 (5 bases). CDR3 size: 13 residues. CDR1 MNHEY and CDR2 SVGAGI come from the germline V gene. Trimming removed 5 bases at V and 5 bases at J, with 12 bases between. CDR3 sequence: CASSPGLVETQYF. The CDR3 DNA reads TGTGCCAGCAGTCCAGGGTTGGTGGAGACCCAGTACTTC.

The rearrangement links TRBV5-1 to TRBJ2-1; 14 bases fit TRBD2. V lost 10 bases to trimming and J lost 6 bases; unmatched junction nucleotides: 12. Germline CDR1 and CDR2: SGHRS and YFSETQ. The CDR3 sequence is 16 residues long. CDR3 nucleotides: TGCGCCTCAACCTCCGGGGGACTAGCGGGAGTCAATGAGCAGTTCTTC. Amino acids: CASTSGGLAGVNEQFF.

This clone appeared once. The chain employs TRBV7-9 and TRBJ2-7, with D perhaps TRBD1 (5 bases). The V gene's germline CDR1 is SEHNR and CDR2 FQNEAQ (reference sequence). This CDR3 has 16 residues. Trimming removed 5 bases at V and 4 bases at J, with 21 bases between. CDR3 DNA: TGTGCCAGCAGCCTCGGGCCTCCAGGGATTATGTACGAGCAGTACTTC. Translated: CASSLGPPGIMYEQYF. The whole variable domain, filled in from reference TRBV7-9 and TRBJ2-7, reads DTGVSQNPRHKITKRGQNVTFRCDPISEHNRLYWYRQTLGQGPEFLTYFQNEAQLEKSRLLSDRFSAERPKGSFSTLEIQRTEQGDSAMYLCASSLGPPGIMYEQYFGPGTRLTVT.

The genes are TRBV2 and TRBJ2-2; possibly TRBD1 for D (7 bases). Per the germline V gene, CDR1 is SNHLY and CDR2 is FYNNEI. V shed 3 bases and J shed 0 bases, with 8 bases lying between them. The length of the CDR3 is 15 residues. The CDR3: CASSDRGANTGELFF. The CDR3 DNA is TGTGCCAGCAGTGACAGGGGGGCGAACACCGGGGAGCTGTTTTTT.

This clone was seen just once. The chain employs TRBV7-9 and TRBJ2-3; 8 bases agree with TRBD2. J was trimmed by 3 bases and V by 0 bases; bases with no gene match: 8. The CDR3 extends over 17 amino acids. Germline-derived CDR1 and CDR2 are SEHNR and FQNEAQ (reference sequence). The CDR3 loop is CASSLAETGGNTDTQYF. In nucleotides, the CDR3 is TGTGCCAGCAGCTTAGCTGAAACGGGAGGGAATACAGATACGCAGTATTTT.

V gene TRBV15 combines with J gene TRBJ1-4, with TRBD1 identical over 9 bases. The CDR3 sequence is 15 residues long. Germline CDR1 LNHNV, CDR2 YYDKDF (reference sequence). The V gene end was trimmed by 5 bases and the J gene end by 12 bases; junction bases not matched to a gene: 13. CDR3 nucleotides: TGTGCCACCAGCGGTAGGACAGGGGTCACGGAGGAACTGTTTTTT. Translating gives CATSGRTGVTEELFF.

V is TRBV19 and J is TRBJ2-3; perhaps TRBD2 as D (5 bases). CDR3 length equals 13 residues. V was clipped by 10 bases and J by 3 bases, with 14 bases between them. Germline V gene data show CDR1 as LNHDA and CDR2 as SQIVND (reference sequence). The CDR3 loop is CATMSRGTDTQYF. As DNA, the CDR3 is TGTGCCACCATGTCCAGAGGGACAGATACGCAGTATTTT.

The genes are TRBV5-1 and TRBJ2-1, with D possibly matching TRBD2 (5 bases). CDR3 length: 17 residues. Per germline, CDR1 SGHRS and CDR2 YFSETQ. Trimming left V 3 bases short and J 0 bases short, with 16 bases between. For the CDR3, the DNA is TGCGCCAGCAGCTCCCCAATTCGGGGAAACTCCTACAATGAGCAGTTCTTC. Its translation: CASSSPIRGNSYNEQFF.

For the CDR3, the DNA is TGCGCCAGCAGCCAAGAGTCGTCATTTGGAGGATCACCCCTCCACTTT. Protein product: CASSQESSFGGSPLHF. The chain joins TRBV4-3 to TRBJ1-6; no firm D call. CDR3 length: 16 amino acids. CDR1 and CDR2 (germline): LGHNA, YSLEER. The V end lost 0 bases, the J end lost 10 bases, and 16 bases lay between the germline ends.

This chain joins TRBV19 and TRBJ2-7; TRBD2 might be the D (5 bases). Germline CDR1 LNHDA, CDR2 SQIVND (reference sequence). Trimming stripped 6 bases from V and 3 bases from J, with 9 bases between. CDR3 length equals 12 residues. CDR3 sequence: CASSRDYYEQYF. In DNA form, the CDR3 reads TGTGCCAGTAGCCGAGACTACTACGAGCAGTACTTC. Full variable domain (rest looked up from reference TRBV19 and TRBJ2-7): DGGITQSPKYLFRKEGQNVTLSCEQNLNHDAMYWYRQDPGQGLRLIYYSQIVNDFQKGDIAEGYSVSREKKESFPLTVTSAQKNPTAFYLCASSRDYYEQYFGPGTRLTVT.

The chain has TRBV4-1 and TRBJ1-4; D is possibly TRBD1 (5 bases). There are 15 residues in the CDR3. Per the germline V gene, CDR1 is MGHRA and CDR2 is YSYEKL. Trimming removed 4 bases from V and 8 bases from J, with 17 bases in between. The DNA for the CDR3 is TGCGCCAGCAGCCCCCTGACGGGGGGGGAAGAAAAACTGTTTTTT. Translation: CASSPLTGGEEKLFF.

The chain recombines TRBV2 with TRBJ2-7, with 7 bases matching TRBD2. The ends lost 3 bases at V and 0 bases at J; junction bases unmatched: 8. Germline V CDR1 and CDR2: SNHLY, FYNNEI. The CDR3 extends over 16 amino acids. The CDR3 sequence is CASSEWAGDYSYEQYF. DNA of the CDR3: TGTGCCAGCAGTGAGTGGGCGGGGGATTACTCCTACGAGCAGTACTTC.

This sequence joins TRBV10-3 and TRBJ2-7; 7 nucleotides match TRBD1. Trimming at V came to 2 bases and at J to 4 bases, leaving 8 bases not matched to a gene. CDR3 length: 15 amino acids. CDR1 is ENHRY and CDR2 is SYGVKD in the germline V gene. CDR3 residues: CAISETGQFEYEQYF. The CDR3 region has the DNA TGTGCCATCAGTGAGACGGGACAGTTTGAATACGAGCAGTACTTC.

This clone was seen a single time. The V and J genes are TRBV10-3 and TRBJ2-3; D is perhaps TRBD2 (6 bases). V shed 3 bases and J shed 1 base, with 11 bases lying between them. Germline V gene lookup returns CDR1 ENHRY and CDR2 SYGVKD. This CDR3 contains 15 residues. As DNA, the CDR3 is TGTGCCATCAGTGACCCCGGGAGAGGCACAGATACGCAGTATTTT. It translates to CAISDPGRGTDTQYF.

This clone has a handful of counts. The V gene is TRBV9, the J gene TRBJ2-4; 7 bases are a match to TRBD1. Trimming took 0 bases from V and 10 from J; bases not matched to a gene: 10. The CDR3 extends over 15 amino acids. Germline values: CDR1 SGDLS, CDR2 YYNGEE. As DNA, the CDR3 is TGTGCCAGCAGCGTAGGCAAGGGACAGAGGCCTATTCAGTACTTC. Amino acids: CASSVGKGQRPIQYF.